Listed below are T cell receptor beta chains from one sample, sequenced in a study of CD8+CD57+ T cells in acquired aplastic anemia. TCRdb fed the reads into MiXCR, producing one record per CDR3 protein. The sample has approximately 80,000 distinct CDR3 sequences, roughly three quarters seen once. The specimen sequenced was sorted CD4+, CD8+, or CD8+CD57+ T cells (not recorded which) from PBMCs. These TCRs come from a human donor with aplastic anemia. The CDR3 runs from the conserved cysteine through the conserved F or W. Each record gives: V gene, J gene, CDR3 protein.

v_gene: TRBV27
j_gene: TRBJ2-7
CDR3aa: CASTGSSYEQYF

v_gene: TRBV20-1
j_gene: TRBJ2-3
CDR3aa: CSASGGSTDTQYF

v_gene: TRBV9
j_gene: TRBJ2-2
CDR3aa: CASSVAAGELFF

v_gene: TRBV7-9
j_gene: TRBJ2-2
CDR3aa: CASSHRDLGELFF

v_gene: TRBV6-4
j_gene: TRBJ1-6
CDR3aa: CASSDAGNSPLHF

v_gene: TRBV10-3
j_gene: TRBJ2-3
CDR3aa: CAISVRGRTDTQYF

v_gene: TRBV15
j_gene: TRBJ1-2
CDR3aa: CATSRSRDGNYGYTF

v_gene: TRBV4-2
j_gene: TRBJ1-5
CDR3aa: CASSQEWGSNQPQHF

v_gene: TRBV7-2
j_gene: TRBJ1-2
CDR3aa: CASSPTAADSYGYTF

v_gene: TRBV11-1
j_gene: TRBJ2-3
CDR3aa: CASSGRGGTSTDTQYF

v_gene: TRBV10-3
j_gene: TRBJ1-2
CDR3aa: CAISEPGGGRIDGYTF

v_gene: TRBV20-1
j_gene: TRBJ2-5
CDR3aa: CSARGAWIAPETQYF

v_gene: TRBV9
j_gene: TRBJ2-5
CDR3aa: CASSVAPTSGTQETQYF

v_gene: TRBV2
j_gene: TRBJ2-1
CDR3aa: CASSDYPLTYNEQFF

v_gene: TRBV12-3/TRBV12-4
j_gene: TRBJ2-7
CDR3aa: CASSGGTSYEQYF

v_gene: TRBV19
j_gene: TRBJ2-1
CDR3aa: CASTSDRGAYNEQFF

v_gene: TRBV5-1
j_gene: TRBJ1-6
CDR3aa: CASSPPDSESLHF

v_gene: TRBV5-1
j_gene: TRBJ1-1
CDR3aa: CASSGGQGYTEAFF

v_gene: TRBV27
j_gene: TRBJ1-1
CDR3aa: CASSSGGPNTEAFF

v_gene: TRBV12-3/TRBV12-4
j_gene: TRBJ1-5
CDR3aa: CASSSGQWGSNQPQHF

v_gene: TRBV29-1
j_gene: TRBJ2-3
CDR3aa: CAALPSTDTQYF

v_gene: TRBV20-1
j_gene: .
CDR3aa: CSASRTSSYNEQFF

v_gene: TRBV7-3
j_gene: TRBJ2-1
CDR3aa: CASSPVPGDNEQFF

v_gene: TRBV15
j_gene: TRBJ2-1
CDR3aa: CATSSTPGNEQFF

v_gene: TRBV7-8
j_gene: TRBJ2-5
CDR3aa: CASSEGVLETQYF

v_gene: TRBV19
j_gene: TRBJ2-5
CDR3aa: CASSIGVKETQYF

v_gene: TRBV9
j_gene: TRBJ2-3
CDR3aa: CASSVVALRTDTQYF

v_gene: TRBV10-3
j_gene: TRBJ1-3
CDR3aa: CATLRDSGNTIYF

v_gene: TRBV29-1
j_gene: TRBJ1-1
CDR3aa: CSSKSGASEAFF

v_gene: TRBV7-3
j_gene: TRBJ2-3
CDR3aa: CASSVSTGTSDTQYF

v_gene: TRBV11-3
j_gene: TRBJ2-2
CDR3aa: CASRDSNTGELFF

v_gene: TRBV5-4
j_gene: TRBJ2-7
CDR3aa: CASSFGLSGDSYEQYF

v_gene: TRBV9
j_gene: TRBJ2-7
CDR3aa: CASSLISGRASYEQYF

v_gene: TRBV7-3
j_gene: TRBJ1-5
CDR3aa: CASTGAQNQPQHF

v_gene: TRBV15
j_gene: TRBJ1-5
CDR3aa: CATSSPPGDQPQHF

v_gene: TRBV13
j_gene: TRBJ1-6
CDR3aa: CASSFSTGDSPLHF

v_gene: TRBV5-5
j_gene: TRBJ2-7
CDR3aa: CASVLKASYEQYF

v_gene: TRBV7-9
j_gene: TRBJ1-4
CDR3aa: CASSPTGLNEKLFF

v_gene: TRBV5-6
j_gene: TRBJ2-7
CDR3aa: CASSFGSPNEQYF

v_gene: TRBV7-2
j_gene: TRBJ1-2
CDR3aa: CASSHDSNYGYTF